This TCR beta chain was sequenced during a study of OX40 agonist ivuxolimab in advanced cancers. This clone came up once. Per germline, CDR1 SNHLY and CDR2 FYNNEI. V shed 8 bases and J 5 bases; nucleotides not matched to a gene: 11. This CDR3 has 15 amino acids. TCRdb's copy holds only in-frame clones and misses some; the assay was immunoSEQ multiplex PCR. The top ten clones hold more than 3.5% of a sample with some 59,000 clones, approximately 79% of them seen once. Sequencing used CD4+ or CD8+ T cells sorted from blood, obtained in a trial of the OX40 agonist ivuxolimab. The V and J genes are TRBV2 and TRBJ2-3, with 9 bases that match TRBD2. The source of this sequence is an adult with an advanced solid tumor such as melanoma, head and neck, liver or kidney cancer. The CDR3 protein is CASCVRAGGIDTQYF. In nucleotides, the CDR3 is TGTGCCAGCTGCGTGCGAGCGGGAGGAATAGATACGCAGTATTTT.